These 31 T cell receptor beta chains share one sample of origin, sequenced in a study of vaccination effects on CD4 cells after COVID-19. Their antigens are not known. Sequenced by immunoSEQ multiplex PCR; TCRdb stores in-frame clones only, minus some. The sample includes approximately 50,000 clones, 79% of them seen just once. Antigen-specific CD4+ T cell clonotypes were called by their expansion after viral peptide-pool culture in ViraFEST. The culture ran for approximately 11 days before CD4+ T cells were isolated. Among the vaccine recipients, none had a prior SARS-CoV-2 infection, and nucleocapsid antibodies were negative. The sample here was CD4+ T cells from PBMCs cultured with HCoV-OC43 spike peptides, taken before COVID-19 vaccination. Described subset: HCoV-OC43 spike overlapping peptide pool stimulation. The source of these receptors is a human donor who received a COVID-19 vaccine.

The chain uses TRBV3-1 (or the pseudogene TRBV3-2) and TRBJ1-1; unclear D gene. The V end lost 4 bases, the J end lost 1 base, and 10 bases lay between the germline ends. Germline V lookup: CDR1 LGHDT, CDR2 YNNKEL (reference sequence). The CDR3 is 14 residues long. CDR3 sequence (DNA): TGTGCCAGCAGCCTCAAGCTTACGAACACTGAAGCTTTCTTT. Protein product: CASSLKLTNTEAFF.

The chain combines TRBV7-9 with TRBJ1-5; D is possibly TRBD1 (5 bases). V was pared by 4 bases and J by 8 bases, with 12 bases between. The germline V gene encodes CDR1 SEHNR and CDR2 FQNEAQ (reference sequence). CDR3 length: 13 residues. The CDR3: CASSSRDSEPQHF. CDR3 in DNA: TGTGCCAGCAGCTCCAGGGATTCGGAGCCCCAGCATTTT.

The chain has TRBV19 and TRBJ1-1; TRBD1 matches 7 bases. The CDR3 loop spans 16 amino acids. The junction had 11 bases not matched to a gene; V was cut back by 5 bases and J by 2 bases. Per germline, CDR1 LNHDA and CDR2 SQIVND (reference sequence). As DNA, the CDR3 is TGTGCCAGTAGTCCTACGACAGGGATTAGAAACACTGAAGCTTTCTTT. It encodes CASSPTTGIRNTEAFF.

This clone was observed a few times. The V call is TRBV5-1, the J call TRBJ2-3; 12 positions match TRBD2. CDR1 SGHRS and CDR2 YFSETQ come from the germline V gene. After removal of 5 bases from V and 6 bases from J, the junction contained 7 bases not matched to a gene. The length of the CDR3 is 15 residues. Here the CDR3 reads CASRRTSGIGDTQYF. In DNA form, the CDR3 reads TGCGCCAGCAGGCGGACTAGCGGGATCGGCGATACGCAGTATTTT.

This sequence joins TRBV18 and TRBJ2-1; 10 positions match TRBD2. Germline V CDR1 and CDR2: KGHSH, LQKENI. The CDR3 has 18 residues. V shed 0 bases and J 2 bases; nucleotides not matched to a gene: 7. The CDR3 reads CASSPPYTSGVTYNEQFF. The CDR3 DNA is TGTGCCAGCTCACCACCGTATACTAGCGGGGTTACCTACAATGAGCAGTTCTTC.

This chain uses TRBV7-8 with TRBJ2-7; the match to TRBD1 covers 7 bases. The CDR3 has 14 residues. J lost 6 bases, V lost 2 bases, and 7 bases had no gene match. CDR1 is SGHVS and CDR2 is FQNEAQ in the germline V gene. The CDR3 here is CASSLQTGSTEQYV. In nucleotides, the CDR3 is TGTGCCAGCAGCTTACAGACAGGGTCGACCGAGCAGTACGTC.

J is TRBJ2-5 and V is TRBV5-1; D is possibly TRBD2 (6 bases). There are 16 residues in the CDR3. V lost 4 bases and J 5 bases, leaving 21 bases between the germline ends. Germline assignment: CDR1 SGHRS and CDR2 YFSETQ. The CDR3 bases are TGCGCCAGCAGCACGGGACTTGTGCTAGCTAGGGAGACCCAGTACTTC. Translated, it gives CASSTGLVLARETQYF.

V and J are TRBV3-1 (or the pseudogene TRBV3-2) and TRBJ1-1; 9 nucleotides match TRBD1. CDR1 LGHDT and CDR2 YNNKEL come from the germline V gene (reference sequence). The length of the CDR3 is 15 residues. J lost 3 bases, V lost 2 bases, and 4 bases had no gene match. The CDR3 bases are TGTGCCAGCAGCCAATCACAGGGGGCGCACACTGAAGCTTTCTTT. This encodes CASSQSQGAHTEAFF.

The rearrangement links TRBV12-3 or TRBV12-4 to TRBJ2-5, with D unresolved. This CDR3 comprises 13 residues. The V gene lost 3 bases and the J gene lost 5 bases, with 10 bases spanning the gap. Written as DNA, the CDR3 is TGTGCCAGCAGTTTTTTGGGTAGGGAGACCCAGTACTTC. Protein sequence: CASSFLGRETQYF.

The CDR3 nucleotides are TGCAGCGTTGTTGGGTCAGGGGATTTAGTGGCTTTCTTT. Translated: CSVVGSGDLVAFF. The chain is built from TRBV29-1 and TRBJ1-1; TRBD1 is a possible D gene (6 bases). CDR3 length equals 13 residues. Trimming left V 4 bases short and J 11 bases short, with 20 bases between. Germline assignment: CDR1 SQVTM and CDR2 ANQGSEA.

J is TRBJ2-5 and V is TRBV7-6; a weak D match, TRBD1 (6 bases). V dropped 5 bases and J dropped 5 bases, with 18 bases sitting between them. CDR3 length: 15 amino acids. The germline V gene encodes CDR1 SGHVS and CDR2 FNYEAQ. Here the CDR3 reads CASSTPTTGYETQYF. The CDR3 DNA reads as TGTGCCAGCAGCACCCCCACCACAGGGTACGAGACCCAGTACTTC.

This clone was counted only a few times. The chain employs TRBV9 and TRBJ2-2; D gene unclear. Germline lookup yields CDR1 SGDLS and CDR2 YYNGEE. Trimming took off 0 bases at V and 3 bases at J, with 9 bases between the two ends. CDR3 length equals 15 residues. The CDR3 sequence is CASSVEIADTGELFF. CDR3 nucleotide sequence: TGTGCCAGCAGCGTAGAGATCGCAGACACCGGGGAGCTGTTTTTT.

The rearrangement joins TRBV4-3 to TRBJ2-2, with TRBD1 matching over 7 bases. Germline-derived CDR1 and CDR2 are LGHNA and YSLEER. This CDR3 has 16 residues. V was clipped by 1 base and J by 5 bases; unmatched bases: 7. CDR3 DNA: TGCGCCAGCAGCCAAGTATTCAGGGGGTGGACCGGGGAGCTGTTTTTT. This translates into CASSQVFRGWTGELFF.

The chain joins TRBV5-5 to TRBJ1-1; a possible D gene is TRBD1 (6 bases). This CDR3 has 14 amino acids. Germline CDR1 is SGHKS and CDR2 is YYEKEE (reference sequence). V was trimmed by 2 bases and J by 4 bases, leaving 12 bases between them. CDR3 amino acids: CASSFSGAGTEAFF. The CDR3 bases are TGTGCCAGCAGCTTCTCGGGGGCCGGCACTGAAGCTTTCTTT.

On this clone itself: The junction differs from germline at one of its ends, possibly a read error. The chain joins TRBV7-3 to TRBJ2-6; D gene ambiguous. In germline, CDR1 is SGHTA, CDR2 FQGTGA. This CDR3 has 15 amino acids. The CDR3 DNA is TGTGCCAGCACCTTAGTCCCCAGTGGGGCCAACGTCCTGACTTTC. It codes for CASTLVPSGANVLTF.

The chain carries TRBV4-1 and TRBJ1-1; D is unclear. The germline CDR1 and CDR2 sequences are MGHRA and YSYEKL. This CDR3 has 15 residues. V dropped 4 bases and J dropped 1 base, with 13 bases sitting between them. CDR3: CASSLPGSRNTEAFF. The CDR3 bases are TGCGCCAGCAGCCTCCCTGGTTCTAGGAACACTGAAGCTTTCTTT.

V usage is TRBV14 and J usage is TRBJ2-5, with a tentative D call TRBD2 (6 bases). The V gene's germline CDR1 is SGHDN and CDR2 FVKESK. The CDR3 totals 13 residues. The V end was cut by 2 bases, the J end by 5 bases, with 9 bases between. The CDR3 loop reads CASSQLRGETQYF. The CDR3 nucleotides are TGTGCCAGCAGCCAATTGCGGGGCGAGACCCAGTACTTC.

The chain combines TRBV5-1 with TRBJ2-3, with D perhaps matching TRBD1 (5 bases). Trimming removed 2 bases at V and 6 bases at J, with 10 bases between. Germline V gene data show CDR1 as SGHRS and CDR2 as YFSETQ. The CDR3 has 13 amino acids. This CDR3 is CASSFAGRDTQYF. The CDR3, as DNA: TGCGCCAGCAGCTTCGCAGGGCGGGATACGCAGTATTTT.

The rearrangement links TRBV6-5 to TRBJ2-1, with TRBD2 matching 9 bases. This CDR3 is built from 14 residues. Germline V gene lookup returns CDR1 MNHEY and CDR2 SVGAGI. The trim removed 6 bases at V and 3 bases at J, leaving 3 bases unmatched. DNA of the CDR3: TGTGCCAGCAGGCGGGGGGGCCTCTACAATGAGCAGTTCTTC. Translating gives CASRRGGLYNEQFF.

The chain employs TRBV6-9 and TRBJ2-4, with D perhaps matching TRBD2 (6 bases). Germline V gene sequence: CDR1 MNHGY, CDR2 SVAAGI. This CDR3 contains 13 residues. Trimming stripped 2 bases from V and 4 bases from J, with 6 bases between. The CDR3 DNA sequence: TGTGCCAGCAGTTATGGGGGGAAAAACATTCAGTACTTC. Translated, it gives CASSYGGKNIQYF.

The chain has TRBV5-1 and TRBJ1-3; 8 bases fit TRBD1. The CDR3 extends over 16 amino acids. The junction had 6 bases not matched to a gene; V was cut back by 4 bases and J by 0 bases. Germline loops: CDR1 SGHRS, CDR2 YFSETQ. CDR3 sequence reads: CASSVTQGGSGNTIYF. In nucleotides, the CDR3 is TGCGCCAGCAGCGTAACACAGGGGGGCTCTGGAAACACCATATATTTT.

The genes are TRBV27 and TRBJ2-7; D remains ambiguous. Trimming removed 3 bases at V and 0 bases at J, with 12 bases between. This CDR3 is built from 15 residues. Germline CDR1 and CDR2: MNHEY and SMNVEV (reference sequence). CDR3: CASSLEIKSSYEQYV. The CDR3 bases are TGTGCCAGCAGTTTGGAGATAAAAAGCTCCTACGAGCAGTACGTC.

V and J are TRBV7-9 and TRBJ2-2; tentative D call: TRBD2 (5 bases). This CDR3 spans 16 amino acids. Looked up from germline, CDR1 is SEHNR and CDR2 is FQNEAQ (reference sequence). Between the trimmed V and J ends, which lost 1 base and 2 bases, there was a span of 11 bases. The CDR3, as DNA: TGTGCCAGCAGCTTAGGCCTAGCTCTAAACACCGGGGAGCTGTTTTTT. Translation gives CASSLGLALNTGELFF.

J is TRBJ2-2 and V is TRBV6-5; weak D call: TRBD1 (6 bases). V was cut by 10 bases and J by 2 bases, with 14 bases left in between. Germline V gene lookup returns CDR1 MNHEY and CDR2 SVGAGI. The CDR3 spans 14 residues. DNA of the CDR3: TGTGCCACCGACCGGGACACCAACACCGGGGAGCTGTTTTTT. Protein: CATDRDTNTGELFF.

The table lists this clone with a count of one. The chain recombines TRBV5-1 with TRBJ2-6, with D maybe TRBD1 (6 bases). Germline CDR1 is SGHRS and CDR2 is YFSETQ. There are 16 residues in the CDR3. V was cut by 4 bases and J by 0 bases, with 11 bases left in between. The CDR3, as DNA: TGCGCCAGCAGCCTGACAGGCACCTCTGGGGCCAACGTCCTGACTTTC. This encodes CASSLTGTSGANVLTF.

The rearrangement links TRBV12-5 to TRBJ2-5; no clear D gene. V lost 1 base, J lost 2 bases, and 8 bases lay in between. The CDR3 extends over 14 amino acids. Per the germline V gene, CDR1 is LGHNT and CDR2 is FRNRAP. The DNA for the CDR3 is TGTGCTAGTGGTTTGGCCACCCTACAAGAGACCCAGTACTTC. This gives the protein CASGLATLQETQYF.

This sequence joins TRBV7-9 and TRBJ2-2; D is uncertain. Germline V gives CDR1 SEHNR, CDR2 FQNEAQ (reference sequence). V lost 5 bases, J lost 7 bases, and 14 bases lay in between. This CDR3 spans 14 amino acids. The CDR3 region is CASSGKGLIGELFF. The CDR3 DNA reads TGTGCCAGCAGCGGAAAAGGTTTGATCGGGGAGCTGTTTTTT.

The chain recombines TRBV6-5 with TRBJ2-3; TRBD1 or TRBD2 may be the D gene (6 bases each). This CDR3 is built from 15 residues. CDR1 is MNHEY and CDR2 is SVGAGI in the germline V gene. The germline V and J ends were trimmed by 7 bases and 3 bases, with 17 bases remaining between them. CDR3 in amino acids: CASKGRGLGTDTQYF. The CDR3, as DNA: TGTGCCAGCAAAGGCAGGGGACTTGGGACAGATACGCAGTATTTT.

This chain connects TRBV15 to TRBJ2-2; unclear D gene. The length of the CDR3 is 16 residues. Germline V lookup: CDR1 LNHNV, CDR2 YYDKDF (reference sequence). The V and J ends lost 0 bases and 0 bases respectively, with 8 bases between them. The CDR3 here is CATSRDSTANTGELFF. In DNA, the CDR3 is TGTGCCACCAGCAGAGACAGCACCGCGAACACCGGGGAGCTGTTTTTT.

This clone was observed a single time. The V call is TRBV12-3 or TRBV12-4, the J call TRBJ1-4; a weak D match, TRBD1 (5 bases). V was pared by 6 bases and J by 8 bases, with 13 bases between. This CDR3 contains 13 residues. CDR3 DNA: TGTGCCAGCAGACGGGACTGGGGAGAAAAACTGTTTTTT. Protein sequence: CASRRDWGEKLFF.

The chain links TRBV28 to TRBJ2-7; possibly TRBD1 or TRBD2 for D (5 bases each). V shed 9 bases and J shed 2 bases, with 14 bases lying between them. Per germline, CDR1 MDHEN and CDR2 SYDVKM. There are 13 residues in the CDR3. This CDR3 is CASLRESPYEQYV. The CDR3, as DNA: TGTGCCAGTCTCAGGGAGTCCCCCTACGAGCAGTACGTC.